The 29 T cell receptor beta chains presented below share a single source sample, sequenced in a study of shared T cell receptors in the human thymus. This table comes from immunoSEQ multiplex PCR, and its TCRdb copy is limited to in-frame clones, with some not included. The sample holds 600,000 or so clones, 87% seen once. These data also formed part of another study, on human thymus T cells.

Source material: thymocytes. The source of these receptors is a boy in the first two years of life with a congenital heart defect.

The chain carries TRBV27 and TRBJ2-3, with D possibly matching TRBD1 (6 bases). In germline, CDR1 is MNHEY, CDR2 SMNVEV (reference sequence). Trimming removed 4 bases from V and 1 base from J, with 12 bases in between. CDR3 length: 15 residues. This chain's CDR3 is CASSSGQHGTDTQYF. The CDR3, as DNA: TGTGCCAGCAGTTCCGGACAGCACGGCACAGATACGCAGTATTTT.

The chain combines TRBV29-1 with TRBJ2-7; D not resolved. The V gene lost 4 bases and the J gene lost 0 bases, with 10 bases spanning the gap. There are 13 residues in the CDR3. Per germline, CDR1 SQVTM and CDR2 ANQGSEA. This CDR3 reads CSVVGLSSYEQYF. In DNA form, the CDR3 reads TGCAGCGTTGTGGGCCTCTCCTCCTACGAGCAGTACTTC.

CDR3 DNA: TGCGCCAGCAGCTTGCCCCAACTAGCGGGAGGGCCACATACCTACGAGCAGTACTTC. Amino acid sequence: CASSLPQLAGGPHTYEQYF. This chain links TRBV5-1 with TRBJ2-7, with 13 bases identical to TRBD2. J lost 2 bases, V lost 1 base, and 12 bases had no gene match. The CDR3 totals 19 residues. Germline V CDR1 and CDR2: SGHRS, YFSETQ.

This clone was seen only once. This rearrangement joins TRBV4-3 to TRBJ2-5, with 9 bases fitting TRBD1. The DNA matches TRBJ2-7 better at its end, which makes the J call doubtful. Germline CDR1 and CDR2: LGHNA and YSLEER. The CDR3 contains 18 residues. CDR3 sequence: CASSQDLTPTGGIYEQYF. The CDR3 nucleotides read TGCGCCAGCAGCCAAGATCTTACCCCGACAGGGGGTATCTACGAGCAGTACTTC.

The rearrangement uses TRBV19 and TRBJ1-2; D not resolved. Germline V gene data show CDR1 as LNHDA and CDR2 as SQIVND (reference sequence). The CDR3 contains 16 residues. Trimming took 3 bases from V and 1 from J, leaving 15 bases between them. The CDR3 bases are TGTGCCAGTAGTATTGCCCCCCGCGAATTTAACTATGGCTACACCTTC. It specifies CASSIAPREFNYGYTF. Based on the CDR3 plus reference TRBV19 and TRBJ1-2, the full variable domain is DGGITQSPKYLFRKEGQNVTLSCEQNLNHDAMYWYRQDPGQGLRLIYYSQIVNDFQKGDIAEGYSVSREKKESFPLTVTSAQKNPTAFYLCASSIAPREFNYGYTFGSGTRLTVV.

The V and J genes are TRBV4-3 and TRBJ2-5; 9 nucleotides line up with TRBD2. CDR3 length: 17 amino acids. V trimming: 0 bases; J trimming: 3 bases; junction bases outside the gene matches: 8. Germline V gives CDR1 LGHNA, CDR2 YSLEER. The CDR3 is CASSQDKTSGEEETQYF. The DNA for the CDR3 is TGCGCCAGCAGCCAAGATAAGACTAGCGGAGAAGAAGAGACCCAGTACTTC.

The CDR3 bases are TGTGCCAGCAGCTTAGGACAGGGACCTTCCTATGGCTACACCTTC. Amino acid sequence: CASSLGQGPSYGYTF. The V gene is TRBV7-2, the J gene TRBJ1-2; TRBD1 matches at 7 bases. The trim removed 1 base at V and 4 bases at J, leaving 6 bases unmatched. In germline, CDR1 is SGHTA, CDR2 FQGNSA. CDR3 length: 15 amino acids.

The chain joins TRBV7-3 to TRBJ2-7; 10 bases map to TRBD2. The CDR3 has 15 residues. Germline assignment: CDR1 SGHTA and CDR2 FQGTGA. The J segment lost 4 bases and the V segment lost 3 bases, leaving 6 bases of the junction unmatched. DNA for the CDR3: TGTGCCAGCAGCTTGTCGGCTAGCGGGGGTTACGAGCAGTACTTC. Translation: CASSLSASGGYEQYF.

This chain links TRBV2 with TRBJ2-7; D perhaps matches TRBD1 (5 bases). This CDR3 is 13 amino acids long. Germline V gene data show CDR1 as SNHLY and CDR2 as FYNNEI. Trimming left V 2 bases short and J 5 bases short, with 10 bases between. The CDR3 nucleotides read TGTGCCAGCAGTGAATGGACATTCCACGAGCAGTACTTC. This encodes CASSEWTFHEQYF.

The chain has TRBV5-4 and TRBJ2-5; 8 nucleotides line up with TRBD1. Germline CDR1 is SGHNT and CDR2 is YYREEE (reference sequence). The CDR3 is 15 residues long. The V and J ends lost 4 bases and 1 base, in that order; junction bases with no gene match: 6. The CDR3 spells CASSSAGTGQETQYF. The CDR3 DNA reads TGTGCCAGCAGCAGTGCCGGGACAGGCCAAGAGACCCAGTACTTC.

The chain has TRBV27 and TRBJ2-3; 9 positions match TRBD2. The CDR3 loop spans 17 amino acids. Looked up from germline, CDR1 is MNHEY and CDR2 is SMNVEV (reference sequence). With 5 bases clipped from V and 10 bases from J, the junction kept 19 bases outside the gene matches. The CDR3 spells CASSIHSGGRTVEAQYF. The DNA of the CDR3 is TGTGCCAGCAGTATCCATAGCGGGGGCCGCACCGTTGAGGCGCAGTATTTT.

The chain recombines TRBV25-1 with TRBJ2-7; the match to TRBD1 covers 10 bases. V shed 2 bases, J shed 10 bases, and the junction held 17 bases outside the gene matches. The CDR3 is 17 amino acids. Germline V gene lookup returns CDR1 MGHDK and CDR2 SYGVNS. The CDR3 region has the DNA TGTGCCAGCAGTGAAAGCCTTCCCGCCCGACAGGGGGCGAAACAGTACTTC. Protein sequence: CASSESLPARQGAKQYF.

The chain is built from TRBV7-2 and TRBJ2-2; 8 bases line up with TRBD1. With 5 bases clipped from V and 3 bases from J, the junction kept 5 bases outside the gene matches. CDR1 and CDR2 (germline): SGHTA, FQGNSA. CDR3 size: 15 residues. The CDR3 nucleotides are TGTGCCAGCAGCCTGATCAGGGGGCACACCGGGGAGCTGTTTTTT. This translates into CASSLIRGHTGELFF. Full variable domain (outside the CDR3, taken from reference TRBV7-2 and TRBJ2-2): GAGVSQSPSNKVTEKGKDVELRCDPISGHTALYWYRQSLGQGLEFLIYFQGNSAPDKSGLPSDRFSAERTGGSVSTLTIQRTQQEDSAVYLCASSLIRGHTGELFFGEGSRLTVL.

The chain joins TRBV19 to TRBJ2-7; 10 bases line up with TRBD1. Germline V CDR1 and CDR2: LNHDA, SQIVND (reference sequence). V shed 5 bases, J shed 5 bases, and the junction held 6 bases outside the gene matches. The CDR3 runs to 14 residues. CDR3 in DNA: TGTGCCAGTAGTTACCGGGACAGGGGCGACGAGCAGTACTTC. It translates to CASSYRDRGDEQYF.

This clone was counted a single time. This chain connects TRBV7-2 to TRBJ1-2, with 11 bases identical to TRBD1. Germline V lookup: CDR1 SGHTA, CDR2 FQGNSA. The CDR3 sequence is 19 residues long. V gave up 1 base and J gave up 6 bases; unmatched junction bases: 16. CDR3 residues: CASSLGEPGTGGPGDGYTF. CDR3 nucleotides: TGTGCCAGCAGCTTAGGGGAACCGGGGACAGGGGGACCTGGGGATGGCTACACCTTC.

The chain uses TRBV9 and TRBJ2-2; D unclear. Germline CDR1 and CDR2: SGDLS and YYNGEE. Trimming removed 0 bases from V and 6 bases from J, with 3 bases in between. This CDR3 comprises 12 residues. CDR3 sequence reads: CASSVAAGELFF. CDR3 sequence (DNA): TGTGCCAGCAGCGTAGCGGCCGGGGAGCTGTTTTTT. The full variable domain, in which reference TRBV9 and TRBJ2-2 provide the parts outside the CDR3, is DSGVTQTPKHLITATGQRVTLRCSPRSGDLSVYWYQQSLDQGLQFLIQYYNGEERAKGNILERFSAQQFPDLHSELNLSSLELGDSALYFCASSVAAGELFFGEGSRLTVL.

The chain carries TRBV9 and TRBJ2-2, with D possibly matching TRBD2 (5 bases). V was clipped by 3 bases and J by 0 bases, with 21 bases between them. Germline CDR1 and CDR2: SGDLS and YYNGEE. This CDR3 spans 19 amino acids. CDR3 residues: CASSDTPGENRTNTGELFF. The CDR3 nucleotides read TGTGCCAGCAGCGACACCCCCGGGGAGAACCGAACGAACACCGGGGAGCTGTTTTTT.

This clone was picked up one time. The chain uses TRBV5-1 and TRBJ1-2; 9 bases fit TRBD1. Germline CDR1 reads SGHRS; CDR2 reads YFSETQ. The trim removed 4 bases at V and 5 bases at J, leaving 12 bases unmatched. This CDR3 is 16 amino acids long. CDR3 bases: TGCGCCAGCAGCCTGTCCCGGACAGGGGCAGGGTATGGCTACACCTTC. Translating it yields CASSLSRTGAGYGYTF.

The chain employs TRBV6-1 and TRBJ1-3; D might be TRBD1 (5 bases). V shed 2 bases and J shed 5 bases, with 22 bases lying between them. CDR3 size: 18 residues. Germline CDR1 is MNHNS and CDR2 is SASEGT. The CDR3 here is CASSERPTGRGIRNTIYF. The CDR3 coding sequence is TGTGCCAGCAGTGAACGGCCGACGGGACGGGGGATACGAAACACCATATATTTT.

The chain combines TRBV5-6 with TRBJ1-5; D remains ambiguous. Between the trimmed V and J ends, which lost 0 bases and 1 base, there was a span of 8 bases. Germline V gives CDR1 SGHDT, CDR2 YYEEEE. The CDR3 runs to 15 residues. CDR3 coding DNA: TGTGCCAGCAGCTTGGGGCGGGTAAGCAATCAGCCCCAGCATTTT. Encoded protein: CASSLGRVSNQPQHF.

The rearrangement links TRBV5-1 to TRBJ2-1; unclear D gene. The CDR3 is 19 amino acids. Germline V gene lookup returns CDR1 SGHRS and CDR2 YFSETQ. Trimming removed 1 base from V and 2 bases from J, with 22 bases in between. The CDR3 reads CASSLFRLDSAVPYNEQFF. DNA for the CDR3: TGCGCCAGCAGCTTGTTCAGGCTCGATTCGGCAGTTCCCTACAATGAGCAGTTCTTC. The full variable domain, in which reference TRBV5-1 and TRBJ2-1 provide the parts outside the CDR3, is KAGVTQTPRYLIKTRGQQVTLSCSPISGHRSVSWYQQTPGQGLQFLFEYFSETQRNKGNFPGRFSGRQFSNSRSEMNVSTLELGDSALYLCASSLFRLDSAVPYNEQFFGPGTRLTVL.

This sequence joins TRBV29-1 and TRBJ2-7; 9 positions agree with TRBD1. The V and J ends lost 4 bases and 3 bases, in that order; junction bases with no gene match: 16. From germline, CDR1 is SQVTM and CDR2 ANQGSEA. CDR3 length: 17 residues. CDR3 coding DNA: TGCAGCGTTGGGGCCTTACCGGGACAGGGAGTGTTCTACGAGCAGTACTTC. This translates into CSVGALPGQGVFYEQYF.

The chain employs TRBV18 and TRBJ2-7, with TRBD1 matching 7 bases. Looked up from germline, CDR1 is KGHSH and CDR2 is LQKENI. After removal of 3 bases from V and 1 base from J, the junction contained 6 bases not matched to a gene. This CDR3 spans 15 amino acids. CDR3 amino acids: CASSPRDRGSYEQYF. The CDR3 bases are TGTGCCAGCTCACCGAGGGACAGAGGATCCTACGAGCAGTACTTC.

This clone was counted only a few times. V usage is TRBV19 and J usage is TRBJ2-6; 9 bases line up with TRBD1. With 5 bases clipped from V and 3 bases from J, the junction kept 11 bases outside the gene matches. Germline V gene data show CDR1 as LNHDA and CDR2 as SQIVND (reference sequence). CDR3 size: 18 residues. CDR3 coding DNA: TGTGCCAGTAGTCTGATTTGGACAGGGGCGTTTGGGGCCAACGTCCTGACTTTC. It encodes CASSLIWTGAFGANVLTF.

The J gene is TRBJ2-7, the V gene TRBV5-6; no clear D gene. Germline loops: CDR1 SGHDT, CDR2 YYEEEE. This CDR3 region has 15 residues. Trimming removed 4 bases from V and 1 base from J, with 15 bases in between. CDR3 in amino acids: CASSNPVSGSYEQYF. CDR3 nucleotide sequence: TGTGCCAGCAGCAACCCGGTTTCCGGTTCCTACGAGCAGTACTTC.

This chain joins TRBV7-2 and TRBJ2-1; D perhaps matches TRBD2 (6 bases). The CDR3 is 12 amino acids. Trimming removed 5 bases at V and 10 bases at J, with 12 bases between. Germline V gene data show CDR1 as SGHTA and CDR2 as FQGNSA. The CDR3 loop is CASSTRDFEQFF. The CDR3 DNA reads as TGTGCCAGCAGCACGCGGGACTTCGAGCAGTTCTTC.

CDR3: CASSPHQGGGELFF. The CDR3 nucleotides are TGTGCCAGCAGCCCACACCAGGGAGGCGGGGAGCTGTTTTTT. The J gene is TRBJ2-2, the V gene TRBV28; possibly TRBD2 for D (6 bases). Germline-derived CDR1 and CDR2 are MDHEN and SYDVKM. The CDR3 is 14 residues long. The V end lost 6 bases, the J end lost 7 bases, and 15 bases lay between the germline ends.

The chain joins TRBV7-9 to TRBJ2-7; D unresolved. Per the germline V gene, CDR1 is SEHNR and CDR2 is FQNEAQ (reference sequence). V lost 3 bases, J lost 0 bases, and 18 bases lay in between. The CDR3 contains 17 residues. The CDR3 DNA follows: TGTGCCAGCAGCTTCCATCCGGTGTCCCCGATCTCCTACGAGCAGTACTTC. This encodes CASSFHPVSPISYEQYF. Complete variable domain (other parts from reference TRBV7-9 and TRBJ2-7): DTGVSQNPRHKITKRGQNVTFRCDPISEHNRLYWYRQTLGQGPEFLTYFQNEAQLEKSRLLSDRFSAERPKGSFSTLEIQRTEQGDSAMYLCASSFHPVSPISYEQYFGPGTRLTVT.

In this sample, this clone turned up once. This chain uses TRBV19 with TRBJ2-7; 7 bases agree with TRBD1. The germline V gene has CDR1 LNHDA and CDR2 SQIVND (reference sequence). Germline trimming cut 5 bases from V and 0 bases from J; bases unmatched to any gene: 10. The CDR3 sequence is 16 residues long. Here the CDR3 DNA reads TGTGCCAGTAGTCGTACAGGGGTCCCCCTCTCCTACGAGCAGTACTTC. As protein: CASSRTGVPLSYEQYF.